This T cell receptor (beta chain) was captured in a study of tissue T cells after allogeneic stem cell transplantation. Study outcomes and limitations: Shared clones across patients were few; motif clustering revealed tissue-specific shared signatures.

The assay was immunoSEQ multiplex PCR, and TCRdb's table has in-frame clones only and misses some. The table includes 1,500 to 2,000 clones, 35% to 45% detected once. Germline V gene sequence: CDR1 NNHNN, CDR2 SYGAGS (reference sequence). V was pared by 1 base and J by 4 bases, with 11 bases between. The CDR3 totals 15 residues. The time point is: mouse harvest day 14 after allogeneic transplant. Mouse grafts combined 10^7 T-cell-depleted bone marrow cells with 10^6 splenic CD5+ T cells. Mice had MHC-mismatched B6 into BALB/c GVHD, sampled day 7 or 14. Turning to this clone: Its specificity is unknown. Each gene name is a mouse one. The read comes to an end 1 residue before the CDR3 does, leaving the germline J gene to fill in the end.

The clonotype comes from a female BALB/c mouse given C57BL/6 T cells with graft-versus-host disease after an allogeneic hematopoietic cell transplant. This chain connects TRBV13-2 to TRBJ2-2; D possibly corresponds to TRBD2 (7 bases). Sequenced input: gut tissue. CDR3 amino acids: CASGDLWGATGQLYF. The part of the CDR3 DNA that was read is TGTGCCAGCGGTGATCTTTGGGGGGCCACCGGGCAGCTCTAC.